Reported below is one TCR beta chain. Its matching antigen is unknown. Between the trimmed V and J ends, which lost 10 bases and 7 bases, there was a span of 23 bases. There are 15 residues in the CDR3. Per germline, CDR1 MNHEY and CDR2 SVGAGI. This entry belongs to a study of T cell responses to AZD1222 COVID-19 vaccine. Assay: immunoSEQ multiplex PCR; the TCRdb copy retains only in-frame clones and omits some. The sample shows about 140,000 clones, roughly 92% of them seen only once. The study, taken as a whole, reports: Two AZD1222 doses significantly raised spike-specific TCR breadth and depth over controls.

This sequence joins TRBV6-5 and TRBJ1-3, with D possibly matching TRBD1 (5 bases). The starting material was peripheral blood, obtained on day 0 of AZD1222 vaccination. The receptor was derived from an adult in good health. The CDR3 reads CATRSGLSPGNTIYF. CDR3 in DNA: TGTGCCACCAGGTCGGGACTAAGTCCAGGGAACACCATATATTTT.